The clone carrying this T cell receptor (beta chain) has just a few counts. Its target is unknown. Each donor's blood draw was roughly 10 milliliters of peripheral blood. Next came a second PCR, run for about 6 to 11 cycles, which used a sample-barcoded 5' primer along with a J-beta primer mix. Unique molecular identifiers of 12 random nucleotides labeled each cDNA. TCRdb called the 5' RACE reads again in MiXCR, with one record for every CDR3 protein. The sample holds about 1.6 million distinct CDR3 sequences, almost 35% seen once. Trimming cost V 5 bases and J 1 base; bases outside gene matches: 6. The germline CDR1 and CDR2 sequences are SGHRS and YFSETQ. CDR3 length equals 15 residues. These data come from a study of blood T cells in healthy people across ages. Notes on the study in general: Whereas aged donors had fewer naive CD4+ cells, long-lived donors had more of them and higher diversity. Roughly linear age-related decline in beta diversity appeared, significant by age approximately 41.

Sequences were obtained from blood. V gene TRBV5-1 combines with J gene TRBJ2-5; 9 nucleotides agree with TRBD2. This clonotype was sampled from a woman aged 25 to 45 in good health. In nucleotides, the CDR3 is TGCGCCAGCAGGTTTCTAGCGGGGATCCAAGAGACCCAGTACTTC. This encodes CASRFLAGIQETQYF.